These 10 T cell receptor beta chains were sequenced from one sample in a study of blood T cells in healthy people across ages. It was with a sample-barcoded 5' primer and a J-beta primer mix that a second PCR of roughly 7 to 11 cycles was run. TCRdb reanalysed the 5' RACE reads using MiXCR and keeps one entry per CDR3 protein. This table holds about 1 million distinct CDR3 sequences, roughly a quarter found once. The same data also went into a second study, on T cells of mothers and their children.

Sequencing was performed on blood. The receptors come from a girl aged 2-10 years in good health.

The chain combines TRBV20-1 with TRBJ2-5; 7 nucleotides agree with TRBD1. V was pared by 6 bases and J by 5 bases, with 0 bases of the junction left unmatched. The CDR3 totals 10 residues. The V gene's germline CDR1 is DFQATT and CDR2 SNEGSKA (reference sequence). CDR3 residues: CSAQGETQYF. In DNA, the CDR3 is TGCAGTGCACAGGGGGAGACCCAGTACTTC.

The gene calls are TRBV5-1 and TRBJ1-2, with TRBD1 matching 8 bases. The V and J ends lost 0 bases and 4 bases, in that order; junction bases with no gene match: 8. CDR1 is SGHRS, CDR2 YFSETQ, per germline. CDR3 length: 16 residues. CDR3 nucleotide sequence: TGCGCCAGCAGCTTGGATGGACAGGGAATCTCCTATGGCTACACCTTC. It is translated as CASSLDGQGISYGYTF. Full variable domain (missing parts from reference TRBV5-1 and TRBJ1-2): KAGVTQTPRYLIKTRGQQVTLSCSPISGHRSVSWYQQTPGQGLQFLFEYFSETQRNKGNFPGRFSGRQFSNSRSEMNVSTLELGDSALYLCASSLDGQGISYGYTFGSGTRLTVV.

The genes are TRBV9 and TRBJ2-5; D is undetermined. The J call may be faulty, since TRBJ2-7 better matches the DNA end. The V gene's germline CDR1 is SGDLS and CDR2 YYNGEE. The CDR3 sequence is 14 residues long. CDR3 nucleotide sequence: TGTGCCAGCAGCGTAGTCCCGGACTCCTACGAGCAGTACTTC. Its translation: CASSVVPDSYEQYF.

This clonotype was seen more than once but under ten times. The CDR3 nucleotides are TGTGCCATCAGCCTAGGACAGTTAAGCTCCTACGAGCAGTACTTC. It codes for CAISLGQLSSYEQYF. The V gene is TRBV10-3, the J gene TRBJ2-7; possibly TRBD1 for D (6 bases). CDR1 is ENHRY, CDR2 SYGVKD, per germline. The CDR3 extends over 15 amino acids. V gave up 6 bases and J gave up 0 bases, with 15 bases separating them.

This chain links TRBV6-1 with TRBJ2-5, with 10 bases lining up with TRBD1. Germline CDR1 MNHNS, CDR2 SASEGT. Unmatched junction bases numbered 15, after V lost 2 bases and J lost 3 bases. This CDR3 is 19 amino acids long. CDR3 nucleotide sequence: TGTGCCAGCAGTGAAAGCCCCAACGGCTCCGGGACAGGGGAAGAGACCCAGTACTTC. Amino acids: CASSESPNGSGTGEETQYF.

The J gene is TRBJ2-5, the V gene TRBV24-1, with TRBD1 matching over 9 bases. The J call may be wrong; the DNA end is better matched by TRBJ2-1. The CDR3 runs to 13 residues. CDR1 and CDR2 from the germline V gene are KGHDR and SFDVKD. DNA of the CDR3: TGTGCCACCAGGGGGACAGGGTCGAATGAGCAGTTCTTC. This sequence encodes CATRGTGSNEQFF.

A few counts support this clonotype. This chain joins TRBV28 and TRBJ1-5; unclear D gene. This CDR3 contains 12 residues. The V end lost 4 bases, the J end lost 5 bases, and 6 bases lay between the germline ends. Per the germline V gene, CDR1 is MDHEN and CDR2 is SYDVKM. CDR3 in amino acids: CASSSPDQPQHF. CDR3 nucleotide sequence: TGTGCCAGCAGTTCCCCGGATCAGCCCCAGCATTTT.

This clonotype was observed a handful of times. This chain joins TRBV27 and TRBJ1-5; no clear D gene. V lost 1 base, J lost 5 bases, and 6 bases lay in between. This CDR3 is built from 13 residues. Germline values: CDR1 MNHEY, CDR2 SMNVEV (reference sequence). This CDR3 reads CASSLWMDQPQHF. The CDR3 DNA follows: TGTGCCAGCAGTTTATGGATGGATCAGCCCCAGCATTTT.

This clonotype was seen a few times. V is TRBV19 and J is TRBJ1-1, with 8 bases matching TRBD1. Germline values: CDR1 LNHDA, CDR2 SQIVND (reference sequence). The CDR3 is 16 amino acids. V lost 5 bases to trimming and J lost 0 bases; unmatched junction nucleotides: 8. The CDR3 DNA is TGTGCCAGTAGTCAAGGGACAGGAACCTTGAACACTGAAGCTTTCTTT. Translation: CASSQGTGTLNTEAFF.

The rearrangement links TRBV7-8 to TRBJ1-5; D uncertain. This CDR3 comprises 17 residues. In germline, CDR1 is SGHVS, CDR2 FQNEAQ. V was trimmed by 5 bases and J by 0 bases, leaving 17 bases between them. Here the CDR3 DNA reads TGTGCCAGCAGCCTAAACGGGTGGACGGATAGCAATCAGCCCCAGCATTTT. It encodes CASSLNGWTDSNQPQHF.